Listed here is a single T cell receptor beta chain. Its antigen is unidentified. CDR3 size: 16 residues. In germline, CDR1 is SGHAT, CDR2 FQNNGV. V shed 5 bases, J shed 5 bases, and the junction held 10 bases outside the gene matches. These data originate in a study of T-cell memory formation after mild COVID-19. Looking at the study overall: TCR clusters were mostly confined to one donor each. Broader study findings: Clones which contracted sat mainly in CM and EM if CD4+, and in EMRA if CD8+.

Each CDR3 protein is one row after TCRdb ran MiXCR on the 5' RACE reads. The repertoire consists of approximately 400,000 distinct CDR3 sequences, with approximately 18% occurring once and the leading ten covering roughly 21%. This clonotype originated in a man younger than 35 who had mild COVID-19 (a few samples of this study predate the infection). Cell type and time point are not known. The chain employs TRBV11-2 and TRBJ1-4; 8 bases line up with TRBD1. Sequenced sample: PBMCs or a T cell subset sorted from them (not recorded which). CDR3 in DNA: TGTGCCAGCAGCGCTAGCCCGGGACAGGAAAATGAAAAACTGTTTTTT. Translated: CASSASPGQENEKLFF.